What follows are 19 T cell receptor beta chains derived from one specimen sequenced in a study of CD8 T cells in ankylosing spondylitis. TCRdb reprocessed the 5' RACE reads with MiXCR, giving one entry per CDR3 protein. The table includes roughly 140,000 distinct CDR3 sequences, 40% to 50% detected once. The material sequenced was synovial fluid, either unsorted or a sorted T cell fraction (not recorded which). The origin of the receptors is a male donor with ankylosing spondylitis.

J is TRBJ2-1 and V is TRBV9; 9 bases align to TRBD2. Trimming took 1 base from V and 6 from J; bases not matched to a gene: 2. CDR3 size: 14 residues. Per the germline V gene, CDR1 is SGDLS and CDR2 is YYNGEE. Here the CDR3 DNA reads TGTGCCAGCAGCGTAATAGCGGGAGCCAATGAGCAGTTCTTC. It codes for CASSVIAGANEQFF.

There are a few counts of this clonotype. V usage is TRBV12-3 or TRBV12-4 and J usage is TRBJ1-1, with TRBD1 as a possible D gene (5 bases). This CDR3 is built from 18 residues. Trimming removed 3 bases at V and 0 bases at J, with 20 bases between. Here the CDR3 DNA reads TGTGCCAGCAGTTTCGATCCCTTGGGGCCTCTCATGAACACTGAAGCTTTCTTT. It is translated as CASSFDPLGPLMNTEAFF.

The chain couples TRBV12-3 or TRBV12-4 to TRBJ2-7, with no clear D. Trimming removed 4 bases from V and 5 bases from J, with 15 bases in between. The CDR3 spans 14 residues. The CDR3 here is CASSSAPFFNEQYF. CDR3 nucleotide sequence: TGTGCCAGCAGTTCCGCCCCGTTTTTTAACGAGCAGTACTTC.

In DNA, the CDR3 is TGTGCCAGCAGGTTTACAGGGGGCTGGGGCAATCAGCCCCAGCATTTT. Its translation: CASRFTGGWGNQPQHF. V is TRBV27 and J is TRBJ1-5, with 9 bases lining up with TRBD1. This CDR3 region has 16 residues. V shed 6 bases, J shed 2 bases, and the junction held 8 bases outside the gene matches. Per germline, CDR1 MNHEY and CDR2 SMNVEV (reference sequence).

The chain uses TRBV28 and TRBJ2-7; unclear D gene. Deletions cut 2 bases from V and 5 bases from J, with 13 bases between. The germline CDR1 and CDR2 sequences are MDHEN and SYDVKM. The CDR3 consists of 14 residues. CDR3 coding DNA: TGTGCCAGCAGTTTAAGAGGTCTCCGGGACGAGCAGTACTTC. Translating it yields CASSLRGLRDEQYF. Variable domain in full (rest from reference TRBV28 and TRBJ2-7): DVKVTQSSRYLVKRTGEKVFLECVQDMDHENMFWYRQDPGLGLRLIYFSYDVKMKEKGDIPEGYSVSREKKERFSLILESASTNQTSMYLCASSLRGLRDEQYFGPGTRLTVT.

The rearrangement uses TRBV7-9 and TRBJ1-2, with TRBD1 identical over 8 bases. V shed 1 base and J 4 bases; nucleotides not matched to a gene: 8. The CDR3 loop spans 16 amino acids. Germline V gene data show CDR1 as SEHNR and CDR2 as FQNEAQ (reference sequence). CDR3 nucleotide sequence: TGTGCCAGCAGCTTAGACGTGTGGACAGGGATCTATGGCTACACCTTC. Translating gives CASSLDVWTGIYGYTF.

V is TRBV9 and J is TRBJ1-1, with a weak D call TRBD1 (6 bases). V lost 4 bases and J lost 1, with 20 bases in between. The CDR3 is made up of 17 amino acids. The germline gives CDR1 SGDLS, CDR2 YYNGEE. CDR3 region: CASSSSPLTGTNTEAFF. CDR3 nucleotides: TGTGCCAGCAGCTCGAGCCCTCTCACAGGGACGAACACTGAAGCTTTCTTT.

This clonotype was counted a few times. The chain carries TRBV5-1 and TRBJ2-7; possible D gene TRBD1, 5 bases. The V end lost 5 bases, the J end lost 4 bases, and 22 bases lay between the germline ends. This CDR3 spans 16 amino acids. Germline CDR1 is SGHRS and CDR2 is YFSETQ. CDR3 region: CASSYYQGVKAYEQYF. The CDR3 nucleotides are TGCGCCAGCAGTTATTACCAGGGTGTAAAGGCTTACGAGCAGTACTTC.

The chain carries TRBV12-3 or TRBV12-4 and TRBJ2-7; D remains ambiguous. This CDR3 has 14 residues. V lost 4 bases, J lost 5 bases, and 15 bases lay in between. The CDR3 coding sequence is TGTGCCAGCAGTTCATGGACGGTCCAACACGAGCAGTACTTC. Translating gives CASSSWTVQHEQYF.

Concerning this clonotype itself: Being one base from a much bigger clone, this may be a read error. V gene TRBV27 combines with J gene TRBJ2-7, with 7 bases that match TRBD2. The germline gives CDR1 MNHEY, CDR2 SMNVEV (reference sequence). The CDR3 totals 12 residues. The CDR3 nucleotides read TGTGCCAGCAGTTCCAGCGGGGACGAGAAGTACTTC. Amino acids: CASSSSGDEKYF.

By share, this clonotype ranks as medium-sized. The V and J genes are TRBV12-3 or TRBV12-4 and TRBJ2-1; possibly TRBD1 for D (5 bases). The germline V and J ends were trimmed by 3 bases and 10 bases, with 19 bases remaining between them. The CDR3 is 15 residues long. The CDR3 nucleotides read TGTGCCAGCAGTTTTCGTCCACCGAAACCAGGGGAGCAGTTCTTC. Translation: CASSFRPPKPGEQFF.

This clonotype has a handful of counts. The genes are TRBV4-1 and TRBJ2-5; 9 bases agree with TRBD1. Germline values: CDR1 MGHRA, CDR2 YSYEKL. This CDR3 has 19 residues. V shed 0 bases, J shed 5 bases, and the junction held 16 bases outside the gene matches. The CDR3: CASSQDSPWNRGRRETQYF. CDR3 bases: TGCGCCAGCAGCCAAGATAGCCCGTGGAACAGGGGGCGCCGGGAGACCCAGTACTTC.

This chain joins TRBV13 and TRBJ2-3; D unclear. The CDR3 has 15 amino acids. Trimming took 10 bases from V and 2 from J, leaving 19 bases between them. In germline, CDR1 is PRHDT, CDR2 FYEKMQ (reference sequence). The CDR3 DNA is TGTGCCAACTCCCCCATGGGAACCTACACAGATACGCAGTATTTT. It is translated as CANSPMGTYTDTQYF. Combining the CDR3 with reference TRBV13 and TRBJ2-3 gives the whole variable domain AAGVIQSPRHLIKEKRETATLKCYPIPRHDTVYWYQQGPGQDPQFLISFYEKMQSDKGSIPDRFSAQQFSDYHSELNMSSLELGDSALYFCANSPMGTYTDTQYFGPGTRLTVL.

J is TRBJ1-3 and V is TRBV28, with 7 bases matching TRBD1. The CDR3 sequence is 18 residues long. V shed 3 bases and J 0 bases; nucleotides not matched to a gene: 11. CDR1 is MDHEN and CDR2 is SYDVKM in the germline V gene. CDR3 region: CASSLIWDSHFSGNTIYF. The CDR3 DNA follows: TGTGCCAGCAGTTTGATATGGGACAGCCATTTCTCTGGAAACACCATATATTTT.

J is TRBJ2-3 and V is TRBV7-2, with 7 bases that match TRBD2. Germline V gene sequence: CDR1 SGHTA, CDR2 FQGNSA. CDR3 size: 17 residues. V shed 0 bases, J shed 6 bases, and the junction held 12 bases outside the gene matches. The CDR3 loop is CASSLAVGLVFLDTQYF. The CDR3 coding sequence is TGTGCCAGCAGCTTAGCGGTAGGACTAGTCTTTTTGGATACGCAGTATTTT.

The chain recombines TRBV28 with TRBJ2-2, with 12 bases identical to TRBD2. Germline values: CDR1 MDHEN, CDR2 SYDVKM. The CDR3 is made up of 18 amino acids. After removal of 4 bases from V and 4 bases from J, the junction contained 10 bases not matched to a gene. The CDR3 sequence: CASSSPRLAGEGTGELFF. The CDR3 nucleotides are TGTGCCAGCAGTTCCCCTCGACTAGCGGGAGAGGGCACCGGGGAGCTGTTTTTT.

The chain combines TRBV29-1 with TRBJ1-2; the D is unclear. The CDR3 loop spans 12 amino acids. V dropped 3 bases and J dropped 2 bases, with 7 bases sitting between them. Germline CDR1 SQVTM, CDR2 ANQGSEA. CDR3 region: CSVEAENYGYTF. CDR3 DNA sequence: TGCAGCGTTGAGGCAGAGAACTATGGCTACACCTTC.

The J gene is TRBJ1-1, the V gene TRBV12-3 or TRBV12-4; 7 nucleotides align to TRBD1. This CDR3 comprises 15 residues. V was clipped by 5 bases and J by 3 bases; unmatched bases: 9. The CDR3 coding sequence is TGTGCCAGCAGTGCCCAGACAGGGTTGGACACTGAAGCTTTCTTT. Its protein product is CASSAQTGLDTEAFF.

This clonotype was observed many times. The chain employs TRBV29-1 and TRBJ2-7; D tentatively reads TRBD1 or TRBD2 (5 bases each). Germline V lookup: CDR1 SQVTM, CDR2 ANQGSEA. V was cut by 5 bases and J by 2 bases, with 13 bases left in between. CDR3 size: 13 residues. This chain's CDR3 is CSVQTLGAYEQYF. In nucleotides, the CDR3 is TGCAGCGTTCAAACACTGGGGGCCTACGAGCAGTACTTC.